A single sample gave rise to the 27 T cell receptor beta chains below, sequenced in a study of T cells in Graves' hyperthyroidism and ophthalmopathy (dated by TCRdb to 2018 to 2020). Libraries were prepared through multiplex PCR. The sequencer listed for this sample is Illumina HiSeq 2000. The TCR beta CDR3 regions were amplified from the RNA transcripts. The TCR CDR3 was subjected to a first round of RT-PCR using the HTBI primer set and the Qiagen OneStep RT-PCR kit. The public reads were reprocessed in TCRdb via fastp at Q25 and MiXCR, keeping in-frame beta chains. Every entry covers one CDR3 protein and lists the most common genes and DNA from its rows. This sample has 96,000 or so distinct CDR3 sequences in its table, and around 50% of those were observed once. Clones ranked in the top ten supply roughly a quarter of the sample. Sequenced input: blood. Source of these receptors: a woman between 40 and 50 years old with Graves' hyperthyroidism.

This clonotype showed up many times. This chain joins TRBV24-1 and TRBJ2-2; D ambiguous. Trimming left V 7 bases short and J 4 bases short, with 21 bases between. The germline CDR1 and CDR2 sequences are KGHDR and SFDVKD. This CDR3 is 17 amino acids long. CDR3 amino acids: CATSSPLGSRGTGELFF. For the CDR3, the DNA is TGTGCCACCAGCTCTCCTCTGGGAAGCCGTGGCACCGGGGAGCTGTTTTTT.

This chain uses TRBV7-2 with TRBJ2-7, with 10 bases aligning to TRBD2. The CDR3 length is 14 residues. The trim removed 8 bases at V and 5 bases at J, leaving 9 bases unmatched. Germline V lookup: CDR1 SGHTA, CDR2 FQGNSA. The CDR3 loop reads CASGQDLAGDEQYF. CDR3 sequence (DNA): TGTGCCAGCGGCCAAGATCTAGCGGGAGACGAGCAGTACTTC.

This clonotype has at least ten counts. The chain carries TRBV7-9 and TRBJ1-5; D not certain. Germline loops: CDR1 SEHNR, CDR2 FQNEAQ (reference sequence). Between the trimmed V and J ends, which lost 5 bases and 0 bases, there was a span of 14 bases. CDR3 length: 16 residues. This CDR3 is CASSPGEAYSNQPQHF. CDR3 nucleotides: TGTGCCAGCAGCCCCGGAGAAGCGTATAGCAATCAGCCCCAGCATTTT.

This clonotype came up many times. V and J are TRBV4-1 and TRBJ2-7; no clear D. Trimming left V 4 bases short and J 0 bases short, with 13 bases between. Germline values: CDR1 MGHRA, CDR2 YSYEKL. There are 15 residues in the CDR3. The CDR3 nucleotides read TGCGCCAGCAGCCCAACGACTGGGTCCTCCTACGAGCAGTACTTC. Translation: CASSPTTGSSYEQYF.

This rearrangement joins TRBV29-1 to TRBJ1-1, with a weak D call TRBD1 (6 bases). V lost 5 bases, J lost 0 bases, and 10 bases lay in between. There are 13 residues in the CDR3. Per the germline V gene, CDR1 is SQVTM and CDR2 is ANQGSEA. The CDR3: CSVQQGLNTEAFF. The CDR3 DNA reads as TGCAGCGTTCAACAGGGACTGAACACTGAAGCTTTCTTT.

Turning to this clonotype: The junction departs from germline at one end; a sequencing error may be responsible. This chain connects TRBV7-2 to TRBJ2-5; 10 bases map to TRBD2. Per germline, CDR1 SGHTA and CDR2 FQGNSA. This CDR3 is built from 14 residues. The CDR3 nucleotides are TGCGCCAGCGGCCATGGACTAGCGGCAAGGACCCAGTACTTC. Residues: CASGHGLAARTQYF.

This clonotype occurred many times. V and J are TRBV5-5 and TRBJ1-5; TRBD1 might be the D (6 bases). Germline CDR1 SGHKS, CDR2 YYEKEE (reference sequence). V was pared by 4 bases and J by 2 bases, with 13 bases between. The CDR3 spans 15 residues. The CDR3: CASSNTGWGNQPQHF. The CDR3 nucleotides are TGTGCCAGCAGCAACACAGGGTGGGGCAATCAGCCCCAGCATTTT.

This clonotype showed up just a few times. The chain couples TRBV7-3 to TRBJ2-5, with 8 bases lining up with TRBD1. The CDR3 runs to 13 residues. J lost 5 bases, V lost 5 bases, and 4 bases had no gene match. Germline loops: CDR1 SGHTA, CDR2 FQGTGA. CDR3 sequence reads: CASSTRQGETQYF. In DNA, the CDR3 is TGTGCCAGCAGCACGAGACAGGGGGAGACCCAGTACTTC.

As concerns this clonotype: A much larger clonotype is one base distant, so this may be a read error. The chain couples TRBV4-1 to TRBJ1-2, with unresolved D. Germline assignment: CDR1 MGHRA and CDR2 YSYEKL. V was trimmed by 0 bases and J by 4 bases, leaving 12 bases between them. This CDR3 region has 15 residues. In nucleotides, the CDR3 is TGCGCCAGCAGCCAAGAGGACTGGGATGCCTATGGCTACACCTTC. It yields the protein CASSQEDWDAYGYTF.

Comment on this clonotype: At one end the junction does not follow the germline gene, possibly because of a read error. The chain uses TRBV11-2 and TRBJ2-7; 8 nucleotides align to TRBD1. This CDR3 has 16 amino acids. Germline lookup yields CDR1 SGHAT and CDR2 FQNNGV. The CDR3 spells CASSPLLAGGKYGQYF. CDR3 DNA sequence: TGTGCCAGCAGTCCCCTCCTGGCAGGGGGCAAGTACGGGCAGTACTTC.

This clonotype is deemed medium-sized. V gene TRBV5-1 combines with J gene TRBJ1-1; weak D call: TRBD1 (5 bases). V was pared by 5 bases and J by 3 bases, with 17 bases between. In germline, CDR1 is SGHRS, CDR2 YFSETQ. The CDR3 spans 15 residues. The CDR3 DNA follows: TGCGCCAGCAGGTGGACAACCCAGGGCGACACTGAAGCTTTCTTT. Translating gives CASRWTTQGDTEAFF.

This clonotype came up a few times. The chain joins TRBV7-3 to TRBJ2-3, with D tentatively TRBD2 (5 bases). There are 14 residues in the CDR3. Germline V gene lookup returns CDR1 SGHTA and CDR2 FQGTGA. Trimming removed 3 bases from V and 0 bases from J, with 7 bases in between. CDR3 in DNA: TGTGCCAGCAGCTTTCGAGGGAGCACAGATACGCAGTATTTT. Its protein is CASSFRGSTDTQYF.

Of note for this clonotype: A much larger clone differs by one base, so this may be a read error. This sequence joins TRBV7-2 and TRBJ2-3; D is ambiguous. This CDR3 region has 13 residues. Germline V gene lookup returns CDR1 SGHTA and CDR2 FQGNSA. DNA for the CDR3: TGTGCCGGCAGCTTCACATGGACAGATACGCAGTATTTT. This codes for CAGSFTWTDTQYF.

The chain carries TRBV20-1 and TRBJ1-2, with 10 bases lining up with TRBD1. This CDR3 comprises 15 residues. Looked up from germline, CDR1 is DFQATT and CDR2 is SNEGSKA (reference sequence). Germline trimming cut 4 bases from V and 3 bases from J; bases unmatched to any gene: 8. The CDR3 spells CSAKGGQGYHYGYTF. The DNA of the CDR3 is TGCAGTGCTAAGGGGGGACAGGGGTATCACTATGGCTACACCTTC.

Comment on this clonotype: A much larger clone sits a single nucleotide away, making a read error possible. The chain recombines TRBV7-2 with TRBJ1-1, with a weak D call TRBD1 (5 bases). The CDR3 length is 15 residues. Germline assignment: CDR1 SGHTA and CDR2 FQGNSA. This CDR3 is CASSLRGRENPEALF. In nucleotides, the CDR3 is TGTGCCAGCAGCTTAAGGGGCAGGGAAAACCCTGAAGCTCTCTTT.

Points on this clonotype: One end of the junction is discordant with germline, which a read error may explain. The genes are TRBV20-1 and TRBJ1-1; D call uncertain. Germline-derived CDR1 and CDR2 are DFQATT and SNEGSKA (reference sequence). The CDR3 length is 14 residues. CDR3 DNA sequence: TGTAGGGCCAAGGGCGGGTTTTTAGACACTGAAGCTTTCTTT. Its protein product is CRAKGGFLDTEAFF.

The CDR3 protein is CSVVWGENEQFF. CDR3 bases: TGCAGCGTTGTGTGGGGGGAAAATGAGCAGTTCTTC. The genes are TRBV29-1 and TRBJ2-1; TRBD2 might be the D (6 bases). The CDR3 consists of 12 residues. CDR1 SQVTM and CDR2 ANQGSEA come from the germline V gene. V lost 4 bases and J lost 7, with 11 bases in between.

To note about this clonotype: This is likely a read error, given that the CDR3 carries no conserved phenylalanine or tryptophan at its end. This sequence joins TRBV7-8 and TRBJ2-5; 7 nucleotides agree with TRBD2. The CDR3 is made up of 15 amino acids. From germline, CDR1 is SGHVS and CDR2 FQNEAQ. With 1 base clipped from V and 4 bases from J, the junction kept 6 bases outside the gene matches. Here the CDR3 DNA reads TGTGCCAGCAGCTTAGTCGCGTCGGGAGGAGAGACCCAGTACCCC. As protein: CASSLVASGGETQYP.

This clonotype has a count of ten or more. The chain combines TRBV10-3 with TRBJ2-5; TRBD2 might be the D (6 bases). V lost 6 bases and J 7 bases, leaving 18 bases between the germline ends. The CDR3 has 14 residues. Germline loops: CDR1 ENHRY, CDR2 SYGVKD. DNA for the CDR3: TGTGCCATCAGCAAGACTAGTCCCCGAGGGACCCAGTACTTC. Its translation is CAISKTSPRGTQYF.

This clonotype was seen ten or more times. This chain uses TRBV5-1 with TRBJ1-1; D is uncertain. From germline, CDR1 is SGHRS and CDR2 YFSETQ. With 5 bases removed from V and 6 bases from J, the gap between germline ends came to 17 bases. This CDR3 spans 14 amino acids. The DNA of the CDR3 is TGCGCCAGCAGGCCGGACCCGAAATTTTCTGAAGCTTTCTTT. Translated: CASRPDPKFSEAFF.

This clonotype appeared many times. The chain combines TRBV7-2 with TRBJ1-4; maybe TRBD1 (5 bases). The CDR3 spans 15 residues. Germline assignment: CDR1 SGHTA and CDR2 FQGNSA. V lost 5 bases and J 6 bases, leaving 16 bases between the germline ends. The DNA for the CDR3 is TGTGCCAGCAGCCAAGGTGGGACTCCAGATGAAAAACTGTTTTTT. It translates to CASSQGGTPDEKLFF.

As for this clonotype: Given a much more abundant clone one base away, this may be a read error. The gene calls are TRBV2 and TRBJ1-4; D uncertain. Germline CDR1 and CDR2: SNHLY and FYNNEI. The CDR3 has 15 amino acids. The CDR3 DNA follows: TGTGCCAGCAGGGAAGCGAGCAGACTCGGAGGAAAACTGTTTTTT. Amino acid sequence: CASREASRLGGKLFF.

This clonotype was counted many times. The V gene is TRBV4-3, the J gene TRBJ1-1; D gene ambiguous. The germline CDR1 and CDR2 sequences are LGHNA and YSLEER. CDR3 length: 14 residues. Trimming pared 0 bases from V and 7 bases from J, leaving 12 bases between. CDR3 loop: CASSQDPGSHEAFF. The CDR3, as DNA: TGCGCCAGCAGCCAAGATCCGGGGTCCCATGAAGCTTTCTTT.

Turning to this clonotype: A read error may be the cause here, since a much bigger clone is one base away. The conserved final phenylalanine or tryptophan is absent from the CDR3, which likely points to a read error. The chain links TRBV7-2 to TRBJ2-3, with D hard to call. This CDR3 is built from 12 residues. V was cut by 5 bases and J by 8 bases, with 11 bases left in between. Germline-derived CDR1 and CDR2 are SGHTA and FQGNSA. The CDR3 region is CASSPHETTQYL. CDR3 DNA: TGTGCCAGCAGCCCCCACGAGACTACGCAGTATCTT.

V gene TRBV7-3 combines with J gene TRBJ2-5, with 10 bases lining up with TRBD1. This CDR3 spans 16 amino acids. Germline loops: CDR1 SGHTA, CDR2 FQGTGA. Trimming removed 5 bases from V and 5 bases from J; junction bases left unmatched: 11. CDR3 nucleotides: TGTGCCAGCAGCGCGACAGGGGGCGCCATACGGGAGACCCAGTACTTC. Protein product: CASSATGGAIRETQYF.

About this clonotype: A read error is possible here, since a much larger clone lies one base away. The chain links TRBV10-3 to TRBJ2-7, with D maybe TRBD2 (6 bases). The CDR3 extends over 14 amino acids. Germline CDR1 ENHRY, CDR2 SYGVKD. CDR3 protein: CASSYSEGGREQYF. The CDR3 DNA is TGTGCCAGCAGTTACTCAGAGGGAGGTAGGGAGCAGTACTTC.

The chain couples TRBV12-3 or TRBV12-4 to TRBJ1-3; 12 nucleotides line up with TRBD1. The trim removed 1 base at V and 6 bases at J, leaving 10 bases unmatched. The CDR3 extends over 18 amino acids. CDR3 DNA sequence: TGTGCCAGCAGTTTAGTGGGACAGGGGGCGACTGGCTTAAACACCATATATTTT. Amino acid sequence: CASSLVGQGATGLNTIYF.